The next 14 T cell receptor beta chains were all read from a single sample in a study of glioma-infiltrating T cells. TCR alpha and beta CDR3 regions were amplified from RNA using iRepertoire nested multiplex PCR. TCRdb independently ran MiXCR on the multiplex PCR reads; one entry per CDR3 protein. Among over 120,000 distinct CDR3 sequences, around 40% were seen once, and the ten largest hold around 18%. Sequenced input: glioma tissue, nonneoplastic brain tissue, or PBMCs (not recorded which). The receptor source for this set is a human donor with low-grade glioma or glioblastoma, undergoing nonglioma brain surgery, or in good health (not recorded which).

The chain joins TRBV10-2 to TRBJ2-1; D gene unclear. This CDR3 contains 13 residues. The germline V gene has CDR1 WSHSY and CDR2 SAAADI. Trimming took 5 bases from V and 5 from J, leaving 10 bases between them. The CDR3 reads CASSNSKNNEQFF. DNA for the CDR3: TGCGCCAGCAGTAACTCGAAGAACAATGAGCAGTTCTTC.

This clonotype was counted between two and nine times. V is TRBV6-2 or TRBV6-3 and J is TRBJ2-1; TRBD2 matches at 9 bases. Germline V gives CDR1 MNHEY, CDR2 SVGEGT. With V trimmed by 2 bases and J by 6 bases, 5 bases remained unmatched. The CDR3 sequence is 15 residues long. CDR3 loop: CASSYRASGTNEQFF. The CDR3 DNA reads as TGTGCCAGCAGTTACAGAGCTAGCGGGACCAATGAGCAGTTCTTC.

The V and J genes are TRBV7-8 and TRBJ2-5; TRBD2 aligns across 11 bases. CDR3 length: 16 residues. Germline CDR1 is SGHVS and CDR2 is FQNEAQ. V lost 1 base to trimming and J lost 0 bases; unmatched junction nucleotides: 1. The CDR3 DNA reads as TGTGCCAGCAGCTTAGGACTAGCGGGGTACCAAGAGACCCAGTACTTC. It yields the protein CASSLGLAGYQETQYF.

J is TRBJ2-3 and V is TRBV7-3; 7 bases agree with TRBD1. CDR1 is SGHTA and CDR2 is FQGTGA in the germline V gene. The CDR3 spans 15 residues. The trim removed 8 bases at V and 4 bases at J, leaving 12 bases unmatched. CDR3 DNA sequence: TGTGCCAGCGGCGCCGCGACAGGGTTTTCAGATACGCAGTATTTT. Translated: CASGAATGFSDTQYF.

The chain is built from TRBV6-5 and TRBJ2-1; TRBD2 agrees at 7 bases. Germline V gives CDR1 MNHEY, CDR2 SVGAGI. CDR3 length: 15 amino acids. V dropped 5 bases and J dropped 6; count of bases not matched to a gene: 10. The CDR3 DNA sequence: TGTGCCAGCAGTGAAGGGCGGGAGCCGGCCAATGAGCAGTTCTTC. Translated, it gives CASSEGREPANEQFF.

The chain links TRBV7-3 to TRBJ2-3; D remains unclear. The CDR3 extends over 15 amino acids. V gave up 1 base and J gave up 6 bases, with 14 bases separating them. Germline-derived CDR1 and CDR2 are SGHTA and FQGTGA. The CDR3: CASSLIGQTSDTQYF. Here the CDR3 DNA reads TGTGCCAGCAGCTTAATTGGTCAGACGTCGGATACGCAGTATTTT.

This clonotype showed up just a few times. The chain has TRBV11-2 and TRBJ2-3; no clear D. This CDR3 comprises 11 residues. CDR1 and CDR2 (germline): SGHAT, FQNNGV. Trimming took off 5 bases at V and 6 bases at J, with 6 bases between the two ends. CDR3 protein: CASSIQDTQYF. Here the CDR3 DNA reads TGTGCCAGCAGCATCCAGGATACGCAGTATTTT.

The chain combines TRBV6-1 with TRBJ2-1; 9 nucleotides line up with TRBD2. V shed 1 base, J shed 7 bases, and the junction held 5 bases outside the gene matches. This CDR3 is 15 amino acids long. Germline CDR1 MNHNS, CDR2 SASEGT. The chain's CDR3 is CASSEDLAGVNEQFF. As DNA, the CDR3 is TGTGCCAGCAGTGAAGACTTAGCGGGAGTGAATGAGCAGTTCTTC.

The rearrangement uses TRBV6-1 and TRBJ2-7; D may be TRBD2 (5 bases). Trimming left V 11 bases short and J 0 bases short, with 14 bases between. Germline values: CDR1 MNHNS, CDR2 SASEGT. The CDR3 spans 13 residues. The CDR3 here is CAGSEALSYEQYF. CDR3 DNA sequence: TGTGCCGGTTCGGAGGCACTCTCCTACGAGCAGTACTTC.

The chain is built from TRBV4-3 and TRBJ2-1, with a weak D call TRBD2 (5 bases). The V gene's germline CDR1 is LGHNA and CDR2 YSLEER. The CDR3 is 16 amino acids. V was cut by 1 base and J by 3 bases, with 13 bases left in between. The CDR3 protein is CASSQGHSGNYNEQFF. CDR3 in DNA: TGCGCCAGCAGCCAAGGTCACAGCGGAAACTACAATGAGCAGTTCTTC.

The rearrangement uses TRBV2 and TRBJ2-7; D gene ambiguous. The CDR3 has 11 amino acids. Trimming took 6 bases from V and 3 from J, leaving 6 bases between them. Germline values: CDR1 SNHLY, CDR2 FYNNEI. The CDR3 sequence: CASSEIYEQYF. The CDR3 DNA follows: TGTGCCAGCAGCGAAATCTACGAGCAGTACTTC.

This clonotype was recorded a few times. The genes are TRBV6-6 and TRBJ2-1; no firm D call. Trimming cost V 2 bases and J 0 bases, with 11 bases left between them. This CDR3 has 16 amino acids. Germline lookup yields CDR1 MNHNY and CDR2 SVGAGI (reference sequence). The CDR3 here is CASSYMTPSSYNEQFF. As DNA, the CDR3 is TGTGCCAGCAGTTACATGACTCCGAGCTCCTACAATGAGCAGTTCTTC.

V and J are TRBV20-1 and TRBJ2-7; D perhaps matches TRBD1 (6 bases). The V and J ends lost 2 bases and 0 bases respectively, with 11 bases between them. This CDR3 is built from 14 residues. Germline-derived CDR1 and CDR2 are DFQATT and SNEGSKA (reference sequence). DNA for the CDR3: TGCAGTGCTAGACGGACAGACAGCTCCTACGAGCAGTACTTC. Its protein product is CSARRTDSSYEQYF.

This sequence joins TRBV6-6 and TRBJ2-1; 9 bases are shared with TRBD2. This CDR3 is 18 amino acids long. Germline V gene sequence: CDR1 MNHNY, CDR2 SVGAGI (reference sequence). V dropped 0 bases and J dropped 9; count of bases not matched to a gene: 15. In DNA, the CDR3 is TGTGCCAGCAGTTACTCCGCCATGGTGGCGGGAGGGTCAATTGAGCAGTTCTTC. Its protein is CASSYSAMVAGGSIEQFF.